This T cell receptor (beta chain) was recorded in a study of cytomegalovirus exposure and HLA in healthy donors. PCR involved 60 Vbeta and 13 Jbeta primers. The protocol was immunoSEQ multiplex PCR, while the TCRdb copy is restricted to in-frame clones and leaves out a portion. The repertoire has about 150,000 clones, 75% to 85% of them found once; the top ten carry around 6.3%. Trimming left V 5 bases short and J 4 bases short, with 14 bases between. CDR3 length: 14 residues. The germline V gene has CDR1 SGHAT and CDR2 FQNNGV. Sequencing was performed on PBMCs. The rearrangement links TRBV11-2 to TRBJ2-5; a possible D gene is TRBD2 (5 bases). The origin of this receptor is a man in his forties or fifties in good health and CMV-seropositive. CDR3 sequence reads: CASSQVDGVETQYF. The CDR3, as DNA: TGTGCCAGCAGCCAAGTGGACGGGGTAGAGACCCAGTACTTC.